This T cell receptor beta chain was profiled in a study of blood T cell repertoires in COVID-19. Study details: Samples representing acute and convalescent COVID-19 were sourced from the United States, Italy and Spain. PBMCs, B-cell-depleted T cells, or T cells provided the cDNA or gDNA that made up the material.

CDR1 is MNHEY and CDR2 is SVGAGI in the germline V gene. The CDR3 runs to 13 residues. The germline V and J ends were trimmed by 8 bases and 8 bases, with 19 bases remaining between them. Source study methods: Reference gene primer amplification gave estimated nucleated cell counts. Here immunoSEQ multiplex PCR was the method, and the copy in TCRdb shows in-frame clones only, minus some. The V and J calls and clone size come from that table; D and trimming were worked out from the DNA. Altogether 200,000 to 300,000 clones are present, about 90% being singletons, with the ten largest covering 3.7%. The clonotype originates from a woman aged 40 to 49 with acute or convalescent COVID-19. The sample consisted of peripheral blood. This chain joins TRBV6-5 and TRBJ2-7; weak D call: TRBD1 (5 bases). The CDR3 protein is CASGEQGVTKQYV. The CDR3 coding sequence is TGTGCCAGCGGCGAGCAGGGTGTTACGAAGCAGTACGTC.